The T cell receptor (beta chain) under discussion was sequenced for a study of lymphopenia after photon versus proton radiotherapy. Concerning this clone: Its antigen is not identified.

Study results and caveats: After the lymphocyte nadir, photon-treated repertoires showed oligoclonal expansion, especially of CD8+ Temra cells. Proton therapy kept repertoires fairly stable, unlike photons, which gained effector/memory cells. Only patients who died were analyzed for survival; proton advantage is unproven. Post-nadir TCR diversity decline inversely tracked overall survival among those who died.

TCRdb's copy holds only in-frame clones and misses some; the assay was immunoSEQ multiplex PCR. Here the sample spans about 16,000 clones, around 86% being singletons. CDR3 length equals 13 residues. Germline loops: CDR1 SGHVS, CDR2 FNYEAQ. V dropped 3 bases and J dropped 7 bases, with 12 bases sitting between them. The specimen was peripheral blood, collected from a patient treated with proton-based radiotherapy. This sequence joins TRBV7-6 and TRBJ2-5, with TRBD2 as a possible D gene (5 bases). The TCR originated in a man in his 70s with pancreatic cancer. CDR3 in DNA: TGTGCCAGCAGCTTCACTCGGGAAGGGACCCAGTACTTC. This sequence encodes CASSFTREGTQYF.